Ten or more counts support the clone carrying this T cell receptor (beta chain). The data derive from a study of Graves' ophthalmopathy and Graves' hyperthyroidism. The authors amplified TCR beta CDR3 regions from RNA transcripts. HTBI primers primed a first-round RT-PCR, and a second-round multiplex PCR followed. One entry per CDR3 protein, called by TCRdb with MiXCR from the multiplex PCR reads. The table shows about 400,000 distinct CDR3 sequences, with roughly 21% occurring only once. Germline CDR1 MNHEY, CDR2 SMNVEV (reference sequence). This CDR3 contains 18 residues. Trimming took off 5 bases at V and 1 base at J, with 24 bases between the two ends.

Sequencing input: peripheral blood. The receptor was derived from a woman younger than 30 with stable Graves' hyperthyroidism. The chain is built from TRBV27 and TRBJ2-7; the D call may be TRBD1 or TRBD2 (5 bases each). The CDR3 sequence: CASSDRLRQGPSSYEQYF. The CDR3 DNA reads TGTGCCAGCAGTGACCGTTTGAGGCAGGGACCCTCATCCTACGAGCAGTACTTC.